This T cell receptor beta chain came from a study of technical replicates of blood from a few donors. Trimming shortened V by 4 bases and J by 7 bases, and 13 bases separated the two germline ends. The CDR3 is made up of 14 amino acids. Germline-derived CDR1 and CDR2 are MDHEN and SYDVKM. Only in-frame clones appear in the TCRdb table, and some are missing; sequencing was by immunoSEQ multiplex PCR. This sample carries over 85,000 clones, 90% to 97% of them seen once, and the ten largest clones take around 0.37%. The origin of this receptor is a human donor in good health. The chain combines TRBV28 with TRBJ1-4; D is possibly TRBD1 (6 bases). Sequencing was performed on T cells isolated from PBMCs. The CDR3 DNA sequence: TGTGCCAGCAGTTCAACAGGGAATCGTGAAAAACTGTTTTTT. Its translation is CASSSTGNREKLFF.